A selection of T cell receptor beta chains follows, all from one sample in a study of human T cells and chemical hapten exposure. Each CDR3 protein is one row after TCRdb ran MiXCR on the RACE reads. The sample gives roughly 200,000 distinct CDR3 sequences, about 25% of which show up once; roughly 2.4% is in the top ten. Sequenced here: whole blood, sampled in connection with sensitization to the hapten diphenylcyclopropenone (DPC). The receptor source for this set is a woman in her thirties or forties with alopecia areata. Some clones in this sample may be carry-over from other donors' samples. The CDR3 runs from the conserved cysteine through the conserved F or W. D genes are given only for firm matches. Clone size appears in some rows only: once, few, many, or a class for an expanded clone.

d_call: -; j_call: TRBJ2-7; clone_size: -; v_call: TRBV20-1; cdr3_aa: CSARWGPLSYEQYF; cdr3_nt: TGCAGTGCTAGATGGGGACCGTTGTCCTACGAGCAGTACTTC
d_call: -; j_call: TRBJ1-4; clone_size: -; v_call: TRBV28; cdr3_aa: CASSLGSGKLFF; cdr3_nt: TGTGCCAGCAGTTTAGGGAGCGGGAAACTGTTTTTT
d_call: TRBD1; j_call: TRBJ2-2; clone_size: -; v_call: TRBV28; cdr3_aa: CASLSGQGAGTGELFF; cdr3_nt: TGTGCCAGCCTCTCTGGACAGGGGGCGGGCACCGGGGAGCTGTTTTTT
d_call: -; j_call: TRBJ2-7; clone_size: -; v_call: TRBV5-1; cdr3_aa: CASSIHRDEQYF; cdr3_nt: TGCGCCAGCAGCATTCACAGGGACGAGCAGTACTTC
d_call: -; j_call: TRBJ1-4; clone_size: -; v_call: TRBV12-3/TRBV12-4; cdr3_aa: CASAAGVREKLFF; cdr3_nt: TGTGCCAGCGCCGCGGGGGTTCGTGAAAAACTGTTTTTT
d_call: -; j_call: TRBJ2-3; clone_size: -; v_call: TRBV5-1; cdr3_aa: CASSGTPGDTQYF; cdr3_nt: TGCGCCAGCAGCGGGACCCCAGGGGATACGCAGTATTTT
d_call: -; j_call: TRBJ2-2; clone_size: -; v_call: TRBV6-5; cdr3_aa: CASSLTVRGTGELFF; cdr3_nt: TGTGCCAGCAGTTTGACAGTTCGTGGCACCGGGGAGCTGTTTTTT
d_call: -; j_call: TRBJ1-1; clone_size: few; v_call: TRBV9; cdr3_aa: CASSAHEEVPTEAFF; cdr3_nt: TGTGCCAGCAGCGCACACGAGGAGGTTCCCACTGAAGCTTTCTTT
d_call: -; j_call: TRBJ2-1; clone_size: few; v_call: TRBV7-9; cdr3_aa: CASSPRTASSYNEQFF; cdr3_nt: TGTGCCAGCAGCCCCAGGACTGCGAGCTCCTACAATGAGCAGTTCTTC
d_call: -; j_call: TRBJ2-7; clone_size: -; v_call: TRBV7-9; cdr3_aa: CASSFPGPTYEQYF; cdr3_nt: TGTGCCAGCAGCTTTCCGGGACCAACCTACGAGCAGTACTTC
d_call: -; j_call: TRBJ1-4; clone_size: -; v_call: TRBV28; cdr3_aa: CASTPQGLQSGNEKLFF; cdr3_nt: TGTGCCAGCACCCCGCAAGGACTACAGTCGGGGAATGAAAAACTGTTTTTT
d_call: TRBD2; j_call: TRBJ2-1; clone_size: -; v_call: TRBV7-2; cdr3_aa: CASSPGLAGEISYNEQFF; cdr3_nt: TGTGCCAGCAGCCCGGGGCTAGCGGGAGAAATTTCCTACAATGAGCAGTTCTTC
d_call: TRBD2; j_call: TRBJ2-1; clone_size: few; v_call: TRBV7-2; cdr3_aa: CASSLHGTSGHNEQFF; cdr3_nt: TGTGCCAGCAGTCTCCACGGGACTAGCGGACACAATGAGCAGTTCTTC
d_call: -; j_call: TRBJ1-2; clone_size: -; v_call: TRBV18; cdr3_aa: CASSPAGANYGYTF; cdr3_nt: TGTGCCAGCTCACCGGCCGGTGCTAACTATGGCTACACCTTC
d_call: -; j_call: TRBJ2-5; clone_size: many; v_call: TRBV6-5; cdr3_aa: CASSYSSTGHVQETQYF; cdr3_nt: TGTGCCAGCAGTTACTCGAGTACAGGGCACGTCCAAGAGACCCAGTACTTC
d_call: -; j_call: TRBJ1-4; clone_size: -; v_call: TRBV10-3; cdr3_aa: CAISLHTGRGGKLFF; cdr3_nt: TGTGCCATCAGTCTTCACACGGGCAGGGGAGGAAAACTGTTTTTT
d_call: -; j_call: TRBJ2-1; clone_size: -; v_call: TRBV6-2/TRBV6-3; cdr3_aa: CASSRRGEQFF; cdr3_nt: TGTGCCAGCAGCCGTCGGGGTGAGCAGTTCTTC